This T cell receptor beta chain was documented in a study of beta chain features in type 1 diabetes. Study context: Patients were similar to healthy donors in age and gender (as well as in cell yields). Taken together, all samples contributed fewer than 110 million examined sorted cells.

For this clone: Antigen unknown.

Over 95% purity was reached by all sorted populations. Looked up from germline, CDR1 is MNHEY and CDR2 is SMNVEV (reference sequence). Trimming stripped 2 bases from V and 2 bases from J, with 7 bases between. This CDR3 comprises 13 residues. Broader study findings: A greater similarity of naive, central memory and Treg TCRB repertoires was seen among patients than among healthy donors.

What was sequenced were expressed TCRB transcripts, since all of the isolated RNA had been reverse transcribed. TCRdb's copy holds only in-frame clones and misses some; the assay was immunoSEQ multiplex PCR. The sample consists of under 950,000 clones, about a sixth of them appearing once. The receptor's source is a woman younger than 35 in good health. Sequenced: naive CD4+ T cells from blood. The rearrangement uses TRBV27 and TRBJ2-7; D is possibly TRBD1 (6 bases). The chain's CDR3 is CASSLEGAYEQYF. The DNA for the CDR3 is TGTGCCAGCAGTTTAGAGGGGGCCTACGAGCAGTACTTC.